This TCR beta chain derives from a study of beta chain features in type 1 diabetes. With respect to this clone: Its matching antigen is unknown.

The V gene lost 1 base and the J gene lost 1 base, with 13 bases spanning the gap. There are 17 residues in the CDR3. Germline values: CDR1 SGHNT, CDR2 YENEEA. TCRB transcripts that were expressed got sequenced, as all of the isolated RNA had been reverse transcribed. Clones were read by immunoSEQ multiplex PCR, and TCRdb kept only the in-frame ones, dropping some. The sample gives hundreds of thousands of clones, around 15% of which show up once; under 0.095% is in the top ten. Study-wide results and limits: A PCR bias possibly favoring shorter templates would apply equally to patients and controls.

This clonotype originated in a man between 18 and 35 years old in good health. Material for sequencing was naive CD4+ T cells from blood. The genes are TRBV11-3 and TRBJ2-2; a possible D gene is TRBD1 (6 bases). CDR3 DNA sequence: TGTGCCAGCAGCTTAGCAATCTTGGGACAGAACACCGGGGAGCTGTTTTTT. Protein: CASSLAILGQNTGELFF.